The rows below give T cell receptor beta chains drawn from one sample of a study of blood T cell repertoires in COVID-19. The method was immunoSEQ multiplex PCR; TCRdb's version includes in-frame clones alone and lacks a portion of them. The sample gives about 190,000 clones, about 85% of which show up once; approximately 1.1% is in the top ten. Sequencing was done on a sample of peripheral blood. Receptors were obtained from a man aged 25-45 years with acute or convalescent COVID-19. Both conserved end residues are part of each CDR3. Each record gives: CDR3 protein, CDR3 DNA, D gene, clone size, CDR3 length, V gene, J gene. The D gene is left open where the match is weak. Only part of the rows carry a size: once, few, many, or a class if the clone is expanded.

CASSRTVDQPQHF	TGTGCCAGCAGCAGGACAGTCGATCAGCCCCAGCATTTT	-	few	13	TRBV7-3	TRBJ1-5
CASTSHSAGYGYTF	TGTGCCAGCACCTCCCACTCGGCAGGCTATGGCTACACCTTC	-	-	14	TRBV27	TRBJ1-2
CAWSEMSSGNTIYF	TGTGCCTGGAGTGAGATGAGCTCTGGAAACACCATATATTTT	-	-	14	TRBV30	TRBJ1-3
CASSLFGGGKVYEQYF	TGTGCCAGCAGCTTATTCGGCGGGGGTAAGGTCTACGAGCAGTACTTC	TRBD2	once	16	TRBV11-2	TRBJ2-7
CASSFGGPNTGELFF	TGTGCCAGCAGCTTTGGGGGCCCAAACACCGGGGAGCTGTTTTTT	-	-	15	TRBV7-2	TRBJ2-2
CASSFDSRVTEAFF	TGCGCCAGCAGCTTTGACAGCCGTGTCACTGAAGCTTTCTTT	-	-	14	TRBV5-1	TRBJ1-1
CASSYDRGSPGYTF	TGTGCCAGCAGTTACGACAGGGGATCCCCTGGCTACACCTTC	TRBD1	few	14	TRBV6-5	TRBJ1-2
CASSRPTGGGGEQYF	TGTGCCAGCAGTCGACCAACAGGGGGCGGAGGCGAGCAGTACTTC	TRBD1	-	15	TRBV6-5	TRBJ2-7
CAWGGTGTNTIYF	TGTGCCTGGGGGGGAACAGGGACAAACACCATATATTTT	-	-	13	TRBV30	TRBJ1-3
CASSLLAGGPYDTQYF	TGTGCCAGCAGCTTACTAGCGGGGGGGCCCTACGATACGCAGTATTTT	TRBD2	-	16	TRBV7-9	TRBJ2-3
CASSPMGQGPLTDTQYF	TGCGCCAGCAGCCCAATGGGACAGGGGCCACTCACAGATACGCAGTATTTT	TRBD1	-	17	TRBV4-1	TRBJ2-3
CASSFWSGGRSYGYTF	TGTGCCAGCAGTTTTTGGAGTGGCGGGAGGAGCTATGGCTACACCTTC	-	-	16	TRBV28	TRBJ1-2
CASSYGQGRTNEKLFF	TGTGCCAGCAGCTACGGACAGGGGAGGACTAATGAAAAACTGTTTTTT	TRBD1	-	16	TRBV5-8	TRBJ1-4
CASSVGQHYGYTF	TGTGCCAGCAGCGTCGGACAGCATTATGGCTACACCTTC	-	-	13	TRBV11-1	TRBJ1-2
CASSLKGQDYEQYF	TGTGCCAGCAGCCTGAAAGGACAGGACTACGAGCAGTACTTC	TRBD1	-	14	TRBV7-9	TRBJ2-7
CASHQGNEKLFF	TGTGCCAGTCATCAGGGTAATGAAAAACTGTTTTTT	-	-	12	TRBV6-1	TRBJ1-4
CASREQGAAWTEAFF	TGTGCCAGTAGGGAACAGGGGGCAGCGTGGACTGAAGCTTTCTTT	TRBD1	-	15	TRBV19	TRBJ1-1
CASSQVYRDLYGYTF	TGTGCCAGCAGCCAAGTTTACAGGGACCTCTATGGCTACACCTTC	-	-	15	TRBV14	TRBJ1-2
CASSGLAGVVDTQYF	TGTGCCAGTAGTGGCCTAGCGGGAGTTGTAGATACGCAGTATTTT	TRBD2	-	15	TRBV19	TRBJ2-3
CATTFNRGSTGELFF	TGTGCCACCACATTTAACAGGGGATCCACCGGGGAGCTGTTTTTT	TRBD1	-	15	TRBV15	TRBJ2-2
CASSQDQGAGGYTF	TGCGCCAGCAGCCAAGACCAGGGGGCCGGGGGCTACACCTTC	TRBD1	-	14	TRBV4-1	TRBJ1-2
CASSRSGEQFF	TGTGCCAGCAGTCGCAGCGGTGAGCAGTTCTTC	-	-	11	TRBV27	TRBJ2-1
CASSLGGTTNEQFF	TGCGCCAGCAGCTTGGGTGGGACTACAAATGAGCAGTTCTTC	TRBD2	-	14	TRBV5-1	TRBJ2-1
CASSSRDRDTMGYF	TGTGCCAGCAGTAGTCGGGACAGGGACACGATGGGGTACTTC	TRBD1	-	14	TRBV6-5	TRBJ2-7
CASSRHGTGPSDTQYF	TGTGCCAGCAGCAGACACGGGACAGGTCCGTCAGATACGCAGTATTTT	TRBD1	once	16	TRBV13	TRBJ2-3
CAWTSGQETQYF	TGTGCCTGGACTAGCGGACAAGAGACCCAGTACTTC	TRBD2	few	12	TRBV30	TRBJ2-5
CASSPRDRFPPAQYF	TGTGCCAGCAGCCCGCGGGACAGGTTTCCCCCGGCGCAGTATTTT	TRBD1	-	15	TRBV7-6	TRBJ2-3
CASSEGRGLREQFF	TGTGCCAGCAGTGAAGGCCGGGGTCTTAGAGAGCAGTTCTTC	-	-	14	TRBV2	TRBJ2-1
CASSHRGAETQYF	TGTGCCAGCAGCCACCGGGGGGCAGAGACCCAGTACTTC	-	once	13	TRBV3-1/TRBV3-2	TRBJ2-5
CAGLTGLLNSPLHF	TGTGCCGGCCTGACAGGACTCCTGAATTCACCCCTCCACTTT	-	few	14	TRBV30	TRBJ1-6
CASRKTGLSTEAFF	TGTGCCAGCAGAAAAACAGGGTTAAGCACTGAAGCTTTCTTT	-	-	14	TRBV9	TRBJ1-1
CASSPPGTGGTEAFF	TGTGCCAGCTCACCACCCGGGACAGGGGGCACTGAAGCTTTCTTT	TRBD1	-	15	TRBV18	TRBJ1-1
CAIRTGNSPLHF	TGTGCCATCAGGACAGGGAATTCACCCCTCCACTTT	TRBD1	-	12	TRBV10-3	TRBJ1-6
CASSGLGRERSDTQYF	TGTGCCAGCTCGGGTCTAGGTCGGGAGAGATCAGATACGCAGTATTTT	-	-	16	TRBV4-2	TRBJ2-3
CAISTSGVDTQYF	TGTGCCATCAGCACGTCAGGGGTAGATACGCAGTATTTT	-	-	13	TRBV10-3	TRBJ2-3
CASSIFPGGETQYF	TGTGCCAGTAGTATCTTCCCTGGAGGGGAGACCCAGTACTTC	-	-	14	TRBV19	TRBJ2-5
CAISGRGGTEAFF	TGTGCCATCAGTGGGAGGGGTGGCACTGAAGCTTTCTTT	-	-	13	TRBV10-3	TRBJ1-1
CAISGVTSGRPDTQYF	TGTGCCATCAGTGGGGTGACTAGCGGGAGACCAGATACGCAGTATTTT	TRBD2	-	16	TRBV10-3	TRBJ2-3
CASNRGGKGYNSPLHF	TGTGCCAGCAACCGAGGGGGCAAGGGTTATAATTCACCCCTCCACTTT	TRBD1	-	16	TRBV3-1/TRBV3-2	TRBJ1-6
CASSRLAGELTGELFF	TGCGCCAGCAGCAGACTAGCGGGTGAACTCACCGGGGAGCTGTTTTTT	TRBD2	-	16	TRBV5-1	TRBJ2-2
CASSQVATSVTDTQYF	TGTGCCAGCAGCCAAGTGGCGACTAGCGTCACAGATACGCAGTATTTT	TRBD2	-	16	TRBV4-2	TRBJ2-3
CASSPTGGGRSEQFF	TGTGCCAGCAGTCCGACAGGGGGCGGGCGTAGTGAGCAGTTCTTC	TRBD1	many	15	TRBV6-5	TRBJ2-1
CASLDFSHYGYTF	TGTGCCAGCCTGGACTTTAGCCACTATGGCTACACCTTC	-	-	13	TRBV28	TRBJ1-2
CASSQGGGQGALAYNEQFF	TGTGCCAGCAGCCAAGGGGGGGGACAGGGCGCACTAGCGTACAATGAGCAGTTCTTC	TRBD1	-	19	TRBV4-2	TRBJ2-1
CASSYSPQGSHGYTF	TGTGCCAGCAGTTACTCTCCACAGGGTAGTCATGGCTACACCTTC	-	-	15	TRBV6-5	TRBJ1-2
CASSLVRERAFF	TGTGCCAGCAGCTTAGTCAGGGAACGGGCTTTCTTT	-	-	12	TRBV7-9	TRBJ1-1
CASSRGQATYNSPLHF	TGTGCCAGCAGCCGTGGACAGGCGACCTATAATTCACCCCTCCACTTT	TRBD1	-	16	TRBV5-6	TRBJ1-6
CASSQGLGRETQYF	TGCGCCAGCAGCCAGGGGCTTGGGAGGGAGACCCAGTACTTC	-	-	14	TRBV4-1	TRBJ2-5
CSVGFDRGLAEQYF	TGCAGCGTCGGATTTGACAGGGGGCTCGCCGAGCAGTACTTC	TRBD1	-	14	TRBV29-1	TRBJ2-7
CASRGTTDTQYF	TGCGCCAGCAGGGGCACCACAGATACGCAGTATTTT	-	once	12	TRBV5-1	TRBJ2-3
CASGLPGLNTEAFF	TGTGCTAGTGGTTTGCCAGGGTTGAACACTGAAGCTTTCTTT	-	-	14	TRBV12-5	TRBJ1-1